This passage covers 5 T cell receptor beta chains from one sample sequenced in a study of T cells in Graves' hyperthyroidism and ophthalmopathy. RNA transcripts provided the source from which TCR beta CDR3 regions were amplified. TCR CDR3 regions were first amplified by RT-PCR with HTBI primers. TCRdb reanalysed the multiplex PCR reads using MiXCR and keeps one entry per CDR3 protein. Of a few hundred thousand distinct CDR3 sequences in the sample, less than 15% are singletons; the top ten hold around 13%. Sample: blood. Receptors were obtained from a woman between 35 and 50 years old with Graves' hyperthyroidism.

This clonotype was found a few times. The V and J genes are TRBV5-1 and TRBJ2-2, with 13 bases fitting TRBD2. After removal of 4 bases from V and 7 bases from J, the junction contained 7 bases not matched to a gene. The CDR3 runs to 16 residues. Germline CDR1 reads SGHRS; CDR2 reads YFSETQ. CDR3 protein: CASSPGLAGAVGELFF. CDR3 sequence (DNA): TGCGCCAGCAGCCCTGGACTAGCGGGAGCGGTCGGGGAGCTGTTTTTT.

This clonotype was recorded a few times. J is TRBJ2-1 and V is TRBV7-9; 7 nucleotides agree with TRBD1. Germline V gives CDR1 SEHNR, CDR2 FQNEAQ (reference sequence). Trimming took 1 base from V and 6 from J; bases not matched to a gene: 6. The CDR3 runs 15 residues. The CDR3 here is CASSLEGGAGNEQFF. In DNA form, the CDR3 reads TGTGCCAGCAGCTTAGAAGGGGGCGCAGGCAATGAGCAGTTCTTC.

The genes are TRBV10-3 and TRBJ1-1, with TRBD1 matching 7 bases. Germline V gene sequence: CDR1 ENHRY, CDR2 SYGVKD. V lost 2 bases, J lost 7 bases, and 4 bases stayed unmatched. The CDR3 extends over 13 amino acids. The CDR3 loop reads CAISEGTDLEAFF. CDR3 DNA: TGTGCCATCAGTGAGGGGACAGATCTTGAAGCTTTCTTT.

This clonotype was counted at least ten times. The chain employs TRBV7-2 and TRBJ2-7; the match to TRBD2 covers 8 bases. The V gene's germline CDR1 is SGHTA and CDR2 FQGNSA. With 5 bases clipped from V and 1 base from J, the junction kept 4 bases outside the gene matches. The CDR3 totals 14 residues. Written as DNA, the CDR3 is TGTGCCAGCAGCCCCCAGCGGGGGTCCTACGAGCAGTACTTC. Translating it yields CASSPQRGSYEQYF. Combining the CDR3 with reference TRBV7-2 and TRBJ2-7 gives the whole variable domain GAGVSQSPSNKVTEKGKDVELRCDPISGHTALYWYRQSLGQGLEFLIYFQGNSAPDKSGLPSDRFSAERTGGSVSTLTIQRTQQEDSAVYLCASSPQRGSYEQYFGPGTRLTVT.

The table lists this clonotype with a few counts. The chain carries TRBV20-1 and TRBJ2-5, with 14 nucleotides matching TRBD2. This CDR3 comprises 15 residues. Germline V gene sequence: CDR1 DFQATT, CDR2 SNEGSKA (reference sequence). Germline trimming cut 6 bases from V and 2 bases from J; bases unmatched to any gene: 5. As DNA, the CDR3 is TGCAGTGCGGGGACTAGCGGGAGAACACAAGAGACCCAGTACTTC. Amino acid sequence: CSAGTSGRTQETQYF.